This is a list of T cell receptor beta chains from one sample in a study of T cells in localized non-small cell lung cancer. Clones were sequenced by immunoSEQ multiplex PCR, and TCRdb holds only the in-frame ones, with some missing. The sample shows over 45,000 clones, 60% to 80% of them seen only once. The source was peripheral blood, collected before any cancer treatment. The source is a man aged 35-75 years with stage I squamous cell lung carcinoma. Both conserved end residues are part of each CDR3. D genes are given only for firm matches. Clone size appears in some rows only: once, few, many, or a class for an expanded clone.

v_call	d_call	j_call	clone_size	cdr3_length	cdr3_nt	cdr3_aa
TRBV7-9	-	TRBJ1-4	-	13	TGTGCCAGCAGCCCGACGGGAAATGAAAAACTGTTTTTT	CASSPTGNEKLFF
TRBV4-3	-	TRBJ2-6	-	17	TGCGCCAGCAGCCAATACGAAGGGAACTCTGGGGCCAACGTCCTGACTTTC	CASSQYEGNSGANVLTF
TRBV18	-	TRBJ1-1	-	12	TGTGCCAGCTCACCCCTTCCAGGAGAAGCTTTCTTT	CASSPLPGEAFF
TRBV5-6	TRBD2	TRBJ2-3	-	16	TGTGCCAGCAGCTTCCTGCGGGGGGGCCCGGGAGATACGCAGTATTTT	CASSFLRGGPGDTQYF
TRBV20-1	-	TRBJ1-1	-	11	TGCAGTGCACCGCCGGTTGGCGGAACTTTCTTT	CSAPPVGGTFF
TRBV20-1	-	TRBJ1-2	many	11	TGCAGCCCCGAGTTTAACTATGGCTACACCTTC	CSPEFNYGYTF
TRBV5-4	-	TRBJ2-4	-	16	TGTGCCAGCAGCTTGGGAACGGACAAGGCCAAAAACATTCAGTACTTC	CASSLGTDKAKNIQYF
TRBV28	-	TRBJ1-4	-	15	TGTGCCAGCAGTCCCCTGGGGGGGCGCGTTGAAAAACTGTTTTTT	CASSPLGGRVEKLFF
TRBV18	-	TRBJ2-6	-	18	TGTGCCAGCTCACCACGATTGGGCGATAACTCTGGGGCCAACGTCCTGACTTTC	CASSPRLGDNSGANVLTF
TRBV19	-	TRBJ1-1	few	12	TGTGCCAGTAGTATCCAGGGGACTGAAGCTTTCTTT	CASSIQGTEAFF
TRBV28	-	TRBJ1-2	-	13	TGTGCCAGCAGTTTTAGGGAGGTGGGTGGCTACACCTTC	CASSFREVGGYTF
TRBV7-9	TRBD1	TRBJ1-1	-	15	TGTGCCAGCAGCCTACGGGGACAGGCGGGCACTGAAGCTTTCTTT	CASSLRGQAGTEAFF
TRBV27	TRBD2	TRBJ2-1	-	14	TGTGCCAGCAGTCTCGGGACTAGCCAAAATGAGCAGTTCTTC	CASSLGTSQNEQFF
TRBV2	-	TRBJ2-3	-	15	TGTGCCAGCAGTGCGAGGTGGACAGAAACAGATACGCAGTATTTT	CASSARWTETDTQYF
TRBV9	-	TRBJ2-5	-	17	TGTGCCAGCAGCGCCTCTCCCGATTGGGGACGGGGGGAGACCCAGTACTTC	CASSASPDWGRGETQYF
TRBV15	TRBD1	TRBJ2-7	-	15	TGTGCCACCAGCCCACGGGACAGGGGACCCTACGAGCAGTACTTC	CATSPRDRGPYEQYF
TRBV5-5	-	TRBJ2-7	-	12	TGTGCCAGCAGCTACGGACAGTACGAGCAGTACTTC	CASSYGQYEQYF
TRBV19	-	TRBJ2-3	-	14	TGTGCCAGTACTAGAGACACCGGCACAGATACGCAGTATTTT	CASTRDTGTDTQYF
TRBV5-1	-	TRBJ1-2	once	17	TGCGCCAGCAGCTTGGAGGTTGGGGGACACCGGAACTATGGCTACACCTTC	CASSLEVGGHRNYGYTF
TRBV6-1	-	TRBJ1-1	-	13	TGTGCCAGCAGGCACCTGGGGGGCACTGAAGCTTTCTTT	CASRHLGGTEAFF
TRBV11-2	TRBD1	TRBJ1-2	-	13	TGTGCCAGCAGCTCGACAGGGGCTGAGGGCTACACCTTC	CASSSTGAEGYTF
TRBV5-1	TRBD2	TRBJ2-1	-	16	TGCGCCAGCAGCCTAGCGGCTAGCGGGGGGGTCAATGAGCAGTTCTTC	CASSLAASGGVNEQFF
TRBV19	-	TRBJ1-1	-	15	TGTGCCAGTAGTACCCCCGTTGGGCTGCGGACTGAAGCTTTCTTT	CASSTPVGLRTEAFF
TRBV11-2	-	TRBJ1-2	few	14	TGTGCCAGCAGCCGACCGGGAGCGAACTATGGCTACACCTTC	CASSRPGANYGYTF
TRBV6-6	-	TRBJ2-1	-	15	TGTGCCAGCAGTTACGTAACCGGCTCCTACAATGAGCAGTTCTTC	CASSYVTGSYNEQFF
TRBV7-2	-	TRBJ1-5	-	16	TGTGCCAGCAGCCCTCGCACCGGGACCTACAATCAGCCCCAGCATTTT	CASSPRTGTYNQPQHF
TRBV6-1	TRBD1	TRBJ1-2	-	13	TGTGCCAACGGGGAACGGGACAGCTATGGCTACACCTTC	CANGERDSYGYTF
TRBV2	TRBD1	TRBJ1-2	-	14	TGTGCCAGCAGTGAGGGGACAGGGACCTATGGCTACACCTTC	CASSEGTGTYGYTF
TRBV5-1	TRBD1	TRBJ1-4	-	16	TGCGCCAGCAGCTTGGGTCGACAGGGGAGAAATGAAAAACTGTTTTTT	CASSLGRQGRNEKLFF
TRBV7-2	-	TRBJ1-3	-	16	TGTGCCAGCAGCCCAGCAGAGACAGACTCTGGAAACACCAAATATTTT	CASSPAETDSGNTKYF
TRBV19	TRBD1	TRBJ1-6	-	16	TGTGCCAGTAGTATAAAGGCGACAGGGGGTAATTCACCCCTCCACTTT	CASSIKATGGNSPLHF
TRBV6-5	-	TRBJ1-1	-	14	TGTGCCAGCAGTTACTCGGGGGATAACACTGAAGCTTTCTTT	CASSYSGDNTEAFF
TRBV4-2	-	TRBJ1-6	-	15	TGTGCCAGCAGCCAAGTAATCCAGGGGAATTCACCCCTCCACTTT	CASSQVIQGNSPLHF
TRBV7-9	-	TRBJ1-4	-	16	TGTGCCAGCAGCTCGCGGGACGTTGGATATAATGAAAAACTGTTTTTT	CASSSRDVGYNEKLFF
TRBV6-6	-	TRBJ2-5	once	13	TGTGCGGGCAGGTCCGGGGGTCAAGAGACCCAGTACTTC	CAGRSGGQETQYF
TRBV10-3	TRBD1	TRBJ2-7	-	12	TGTGCCAGCGGAACAGGGGACAACGAGCAGTACTTC	CASGTGDNEQYF